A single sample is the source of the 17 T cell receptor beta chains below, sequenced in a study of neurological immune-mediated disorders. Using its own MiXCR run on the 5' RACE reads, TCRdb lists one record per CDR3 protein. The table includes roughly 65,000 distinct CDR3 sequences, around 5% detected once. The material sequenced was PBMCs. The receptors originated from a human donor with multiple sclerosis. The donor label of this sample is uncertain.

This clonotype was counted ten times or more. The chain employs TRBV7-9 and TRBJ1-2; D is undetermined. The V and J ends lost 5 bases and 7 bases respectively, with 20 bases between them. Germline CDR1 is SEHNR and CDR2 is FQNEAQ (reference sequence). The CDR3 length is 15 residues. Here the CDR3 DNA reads TGTGCCAGCAGCACGAACCTGGCAAGGTTTTCTGGCTACACCTTC. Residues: CASSTNLARFSGYTF.

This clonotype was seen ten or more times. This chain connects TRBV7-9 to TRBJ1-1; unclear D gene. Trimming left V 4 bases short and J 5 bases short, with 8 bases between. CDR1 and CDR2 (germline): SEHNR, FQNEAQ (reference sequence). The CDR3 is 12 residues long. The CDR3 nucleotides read TGTGCCAGCAGCTCCCGGGTGACTGAAGCTTTCTTT. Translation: CASSSRVTEAFF. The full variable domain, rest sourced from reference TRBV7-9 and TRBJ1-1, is DTGVSQNPRHKITKRGQNVTFRCDPISEHNRLYWYRQTLGQGPEFLTYFQNEAQLEKSRLLSDRFSAERPKGSFSTLEIQRTEQGDSAMYLCASSSRVTEAFFGQGTRLTVV.

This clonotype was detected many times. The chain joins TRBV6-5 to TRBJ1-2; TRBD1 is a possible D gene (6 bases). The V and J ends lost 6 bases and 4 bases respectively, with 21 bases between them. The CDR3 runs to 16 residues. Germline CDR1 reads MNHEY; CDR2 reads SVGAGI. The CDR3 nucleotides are TGTGCCAGCAGCCACTGGGAGACAGGCGCCGGCTATGGCTACACCTTC. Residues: CASSHWETGAGYGYTF.

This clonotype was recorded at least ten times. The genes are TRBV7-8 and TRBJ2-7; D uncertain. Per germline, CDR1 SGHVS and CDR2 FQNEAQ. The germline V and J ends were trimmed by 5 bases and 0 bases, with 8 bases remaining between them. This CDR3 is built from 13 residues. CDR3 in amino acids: CASSPVNSYEQYF. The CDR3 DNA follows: TGTGCCAGCAGCCCCGTCAACTCCTACGAGCAGTACTTC.

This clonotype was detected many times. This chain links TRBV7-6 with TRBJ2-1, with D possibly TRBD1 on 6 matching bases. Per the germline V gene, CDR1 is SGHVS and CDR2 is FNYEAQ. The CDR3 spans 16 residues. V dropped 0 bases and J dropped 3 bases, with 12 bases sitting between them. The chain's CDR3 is CASSLATGILYNEQFF. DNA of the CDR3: TGTGCCAGCAGCTTAGCGACAGGTATCCTCTACAATGAGCAGTTCTTC.

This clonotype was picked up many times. CDR3 amino acids: CASSPGTGIETEAFF. The CDR3 DNA follows: TGTGCCAGCAGCCCCGGGACAGGGATCGAAACTGAAGCTTTCTTT. V and J are TRBV3-1 and TRBJ1-1; 9 bases are a match to TRBD1. The CDR3 runs to 15 residues. CDR1 is LGHDT, CDR2 YNNKEL, per germline (reference sequence). V lost 4 bases and J lost 5; bases outside the gene matches: 8.

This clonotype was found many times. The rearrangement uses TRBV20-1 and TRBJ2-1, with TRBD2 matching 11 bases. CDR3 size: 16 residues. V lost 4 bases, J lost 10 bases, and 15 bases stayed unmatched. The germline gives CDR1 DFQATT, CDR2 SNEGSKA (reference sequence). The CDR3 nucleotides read TGCAGTGCTAATCCCAAGTTTAGCGGGGGGGCAAAGGAGCAGTTCTTC. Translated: CSANPKFSGGAKEQFF.

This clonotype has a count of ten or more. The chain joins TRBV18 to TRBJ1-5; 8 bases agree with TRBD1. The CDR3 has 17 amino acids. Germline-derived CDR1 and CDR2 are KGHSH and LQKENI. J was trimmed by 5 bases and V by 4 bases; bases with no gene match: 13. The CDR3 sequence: CASSLSAGGRGDQPQHF. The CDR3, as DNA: TGTGCCAGCTCACTATCCGCAGGGGGCAGGGGGGATCAGCCCCAGCATTTT. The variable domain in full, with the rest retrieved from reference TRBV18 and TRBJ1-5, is NAGVMQNPRHLVRRRGQEARLRCSPMKGHSHVYWYRQLPEEGLKFMVYLQKENIIDESGMPKERFSAEFPKEGPSILRIQQVVRGDSAAYFCASSLSAGGRGDQPQHFGDGTRLSIL.

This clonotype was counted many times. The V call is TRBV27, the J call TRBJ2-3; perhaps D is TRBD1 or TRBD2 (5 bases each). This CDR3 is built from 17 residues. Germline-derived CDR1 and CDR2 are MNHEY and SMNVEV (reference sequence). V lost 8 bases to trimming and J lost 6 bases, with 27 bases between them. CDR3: CASGSPHGAQDHDTQYF. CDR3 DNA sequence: TGTGCCAGCGGATCCCCCCACGGGGCCCAGGACCACGATACGCAGTATTTT.

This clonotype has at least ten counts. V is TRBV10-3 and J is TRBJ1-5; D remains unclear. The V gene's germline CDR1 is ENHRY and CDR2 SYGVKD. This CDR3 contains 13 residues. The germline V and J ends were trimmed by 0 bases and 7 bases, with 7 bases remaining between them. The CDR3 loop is CAISESGGQPQHF. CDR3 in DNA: TGTGCCATCAGTGAGTCTGGCGGCCAGCCCCAGCATTTT.

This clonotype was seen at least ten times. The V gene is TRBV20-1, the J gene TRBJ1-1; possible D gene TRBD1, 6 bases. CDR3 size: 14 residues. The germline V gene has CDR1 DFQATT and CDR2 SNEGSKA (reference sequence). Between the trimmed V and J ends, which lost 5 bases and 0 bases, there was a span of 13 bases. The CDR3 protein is CSAPRTVMNTEAFF. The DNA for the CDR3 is TGCAGTGCTCCGCGGACAGTTATGAACACTGAAGCTTTCTTT.

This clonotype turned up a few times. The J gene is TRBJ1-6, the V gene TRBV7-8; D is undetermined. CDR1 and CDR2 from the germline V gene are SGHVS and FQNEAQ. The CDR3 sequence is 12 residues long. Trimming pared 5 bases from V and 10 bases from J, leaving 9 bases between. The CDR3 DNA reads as TGTGCCAGCAGCCCCTCGGGGTCACCCCTCCACTTT. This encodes CASSPSGSPLHF.

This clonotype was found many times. The CDR3 nucleotides read TGTGCCAGCAGCTCGCAGGGGGTCTACAATGAGCAGTTCTTC. Its translation: CASSSQGVYNEQFF. This chain connects TRBV9 to TRBJ2-1, with TRBD1 identical over 7 bases. Trimming took 4 bases from V and 3 from J; bases not matched to a gene: 4. This CDR3 has 14 residues. Looked up from germline, CDR1 is SGDLS and CDR2 is YYNGEE.

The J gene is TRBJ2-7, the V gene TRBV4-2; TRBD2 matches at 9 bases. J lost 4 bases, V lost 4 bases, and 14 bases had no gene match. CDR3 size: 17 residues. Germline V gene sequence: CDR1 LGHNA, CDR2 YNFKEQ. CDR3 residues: CASSLEGGLAPSYEQYF. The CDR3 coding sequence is TGTGCCAGCAGCCTAGAAGGGGGACTAGCCCCCTCTTACGAGCAGTACTTC.

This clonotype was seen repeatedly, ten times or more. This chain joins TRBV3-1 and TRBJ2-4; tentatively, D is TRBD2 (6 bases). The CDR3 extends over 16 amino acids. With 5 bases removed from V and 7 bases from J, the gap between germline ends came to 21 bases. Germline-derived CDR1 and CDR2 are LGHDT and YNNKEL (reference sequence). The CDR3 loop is CASSGKGASGRNIQYF. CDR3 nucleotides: TGTGCCAGCAGCGGGAAAGGGGCGAGTGGGAGGAACATTCAGTACTTC. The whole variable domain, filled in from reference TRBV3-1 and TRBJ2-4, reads DTAVSQTPKYLVTQMGNDKSIKCEQNLGHDTMYWYKQDSKKFLKIMFSYNNKELIINETVPNRFSPKSPDKAHLNLHINSLELGDSAVYFCASSGKGASGRNIQYFGAGTRLSVL.

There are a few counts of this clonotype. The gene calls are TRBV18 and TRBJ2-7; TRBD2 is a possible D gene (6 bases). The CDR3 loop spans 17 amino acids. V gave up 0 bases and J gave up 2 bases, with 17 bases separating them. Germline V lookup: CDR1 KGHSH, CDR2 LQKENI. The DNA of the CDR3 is TGTGCCAGCTCACCACCGGAGGGGTACAGAACTACCTACGAGCAGTACTTC. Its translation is CASSPPEGYRTTYEQYF.

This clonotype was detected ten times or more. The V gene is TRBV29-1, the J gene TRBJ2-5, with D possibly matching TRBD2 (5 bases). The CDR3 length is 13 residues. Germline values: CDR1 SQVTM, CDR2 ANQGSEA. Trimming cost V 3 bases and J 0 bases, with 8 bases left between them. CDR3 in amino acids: CSVDAADQETQYF. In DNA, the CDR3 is TGCAGCGTTGATGCAGCGGACCAAGAGACCCAGTACTTC.